This entry lists 19 T cell receptor beta chains sequenced from one sample in a study of T cells in Graves' hyperthyroidism and ophthalmopathy. Amplified regions were TCR beta CDR3 sequences from RNA transcripts. In the first-round RT-PCR of the TCR CDR3, the HTBI primer set was used. TCRdb independently ran MiXCR on the multiplex PCR reads; one entry per CDR3 protein. Of about 520,000 distinct CDR3 sequences listed, around 24% were seen once; the top ten hold around 10%. Specimen: blood. These receptors were collected from a woman aged 30 to 39 with Graves' ophthalmopathy.

A few counts support this clonotype. J is TRBJ2-7 and V is TRBV3-1; TRBD1 agrees at 8 bases. The CDR3 totals 15 residues. Germline assignment: CDR1 LGHDT and CDR2 YNNKEL (reference sequence). V was clipped by 4 bases and J by 1 base; unmatched bases: 6. In nucleotides, the CDR3 is TGTGCCAGCAGCCTTATAGGGACAGGATCCTACGAGCAGTACTTC. It specifies CASSLIGTGSYEQYF.

This clonotype was counted ten times or more. The gene calls are TRBV19 and TRBJ1-1; D gene unclear. CDR3 size: 13 residues. The V end lost 3 bases, the J end lost 7 bases, and 12 bases lay between the germline ends. Germline V CDR1 and CDR2: LNHDA, SQIVND (reference sequence). DNA of the CDR3: TGTGCCAGTAGTATGCGGGTTTATGGTGAAGCTTTCTTT. Its protein product is CASSMRVYGEAFF. Filled out from reference TRBV19 and TRBJ1-1, the complete variable domain reads DGGITQSPKYLFRKEGQNVTLSCEQNLNHDAMYWYRQDPGQGLRLIYYSQIVNDFQKGDIAEGYSVSREKKESFPLTVTSAQKNPTAFYLCASSMRVYGEAFFGQGTRLTVV.

The chain combines TRBV28 with TRBJ1-1; D unresolved. CDR3 length equals 14 residues. V was clipped by 3 bases and J by 0 bases, with 8 bases between them. Per the germline V gene, CDR1 is MDHEN and CDR2 is SYDVKM. The CDR3: CASSFNNMNTEAFF. The CDR3 nucleotides read TGTGCCAGCAGTTTCAACAACATGAACACTGAAGCTTTCTTT.

Concerning this clonotype itself: A read error may account for a junction end that differs from germline. The chain carries TRBV7-2 and TRBJ1-2, with D unclear. CDR3 length: 14 amino acids. CDR1 and CDR2 from the germline V gene are SGHTA and FQGNSA. The CDR3 DNA reads as TGTGCCAGCAGCTTGCGGGTAGGGTACTATGGATACACCTTC. This translates into CASSLRVGYYGYTF.

This clonotype was counted many times. J is TRBJ1-1 and V is TRBV20-1, with 7 bases identical to TRBD1. The CDR3 is made up of 12 amino acids. Germline V CDR1 and CDR2: DFQATT, SNEGSKA (reference sequence). After removal of 7 bases from V and 4 bases from J, the junction contained 6 bases not matched to a gene. The CDR3 DNA follows: TGCAGTGGGGGGCAGGGGGTCACTGAAGCTTTCTTT. It is translated as CSGGQGVTEAFF.

This clonotype was found many times. The chain couples TRBV19 to TRBJ1-1; possibly TRBD1 for D (5 bases). Trimming stripped 4 bases from V and 4 bases from J, with 22 bases between. Germline loops: CDR1 LNHDA, CDR2 SQIVND (reference sequence). This CDR3 is 17 amino acids long. The chain's CDR3 is CASSTTALRRVATEAFF. The CDR3 DNA is TGTGCCAGTAGTACCACCGCGTTGCGCAGGGTGGCCACTGAAGCTTTCTTT.

This clonotype was detected only a few times. The chain combines TRBV12-3 or TRBV12-4 with TRBJ1-5; D might be TRBD1 (5 bases). V gave up 3 bases and J gave up 0 bases, with 15 bases separating them. This CDR3 has 17 residues. CDR3: CASSFLPDRYSNQPQHF. CDR3 nucleotides: TGTGCCAGCAGTTTCCTCCCCGACAGATATAGCAATCAGCCCCAGCATTTT.

This clonotype was observed at least ten times. The chain is built from TRBV2 and TRBJ2-1; no reliable D call. Germline V gene data show CDR1 as SNHLY and CDR2 as FYNNEI. Between the trimmed V and J ends, which lost 0 bases and 8 bases, there was a span of 11 bases. The CDR3 sequence is 14 residues long. The CDR3 nucleotides are TGTGCCAGCAGTGAAGCAAGCTCCGTCCATGAGCAGTTCTTC. Protein: CASSEASSVHEQFF.

This chain connects TRBV12-5 to TRBJ2-3; D call uncertain. Trimming removed 1 base from V and 2 bases from J, with 7 bases in between. Germline CDR1 is LGHNT and CDR2 is FRNRAP. CDR3 length: 14 amino acids. As DNA, the CDR3 is TGTGCTAGTGGTTTGGACATAACCACAGATACGCAGTATTTT. Protein: CASGLDITTDTQYF.

As concerns this clonotype: No conserved phenylalanine or tryptophan ends this CDR3, so it is likely a read error. The chain combines TRBV30 with TRBJ2-5; 7 bases are shared with TRBD2. This CDR3 contains 14 residues. Germline V gene sequence: CDR1 GTSNPN, CDR2 SVGIG (reference sequence). V shed 8 bases, J shed 5 bases, and the junction held 14 bases outside the gene matches. The CDR3 DNA follows: TGTGCCCTCTATGTTCCGGGAGGTTTGGAGACCCAGTACCTC. It is translated as CALYVPGGLETQYL.

This clonotype was seen a handful of times. Relative to the germline gene, one junction end is altered; a read error may explain this. This chain uses TRBV5-1 with TRBJ1-1; D is perhaps TRBD1 (5 bases). Germline lookup yields CDR1 SGHRS and CDR2 YFSETQ. There are 17 residues in the CDR3. The CDR3 loop reads CASSLEKGRIMNTEACF. As DNA, the CDR3 is TGCGCCAGCAGCTTGGAAAAGGGGCGGATCATGAACACTGAAGCTTGCTTT.

This clonotype was picked up a small number of times. V and J are TRBV6-1 and TRBJ1-5, with 8 bases lining up with TRBD1. Per the germline V gene, CDR1 is MNHNS and CDR2 is SASEGT. This CDR3 is 14 amino acids long. The ends lost 6 bases at V and 6 bases at J; junction bases unmatched: 7. Here the CDR3 DNA reads TGTGCCAGCAGATCAGGGGGCGACGGTCAGCCCCAGCATTTT. It codes for CASRSGGDGQPQHF.

The rearrangement joins TRBV12-3 or TRBV12-4 to TRBJ2-3, with 8 bases fitting TRBD1. With 5 bases clipped from V and 5 bases from J, the junction kept 15 bases outside the gene matches. The CDR3 is 17 residues long. This CDR3 reads CASSQSTGVGPLDTQYF. The CDR3 DNA reads TGTGCCAGCAGTCAATCGACAGGGGTCGGCCCTCTAGATACGCAGTATTTT.

This clonotype showed up many times. The chain is built from TRBV10-2 and TRBJ2-7, with 7 bases matching TRBD1. The CDR3 runs 13 residues. The germline CDR1 and CDR2 sequences are WSHSY and SAAADI. Unmatched junction bases numbered 4, after V lost 4 bases and J lost 4 bases. Here the CDR3 reads CASSVGGEYEQYF. CDR3 sequence (DNA): TGCGCCAGCAGTGTAGGGGGCGAATACGAGCAGTACTTC.

This clonotype occurred a few times. V usage is TRBV6-5 and J usage is TRBJ1-5; 7 nucleotides align to TRBD1. The CDR3 sequence is 17 residues long. J lost 11 bases, V lost 0 bases, and 16 bases had no gene match. In germline, CDR1 is MNHEY, CDR2 SVGAGI. CDR3 loop: CASSYSKGAASISSQHF. The CDR3 region has the DNA TGTGCCAGCAGTTACTCGAAGGGGGCCGCCTCAATCAGTTCCCAGCATTTT.

This clonotype was observed at least ten times. This chain connects TRBV24-1 to TRBJ1-1; TRBD1 might be the D (5 bases). The V gene's germline CDR1 is KGHDR and CDR2 SFDVKD. CDR3 length: 15 residues. V dropped 4 bases and J dropped 1 base, with 12 bases sitting between them. The CDR3 loop reads CATSDATTGNTEAFF. The CDR3 region has the DNA TGTGCCACCAGTGACGCCACTACAGGGAACACTGAAGCTTTCTTT.

This clonotype was seen at least ten times. The J gene is TRBJ2-5, the V gene TRBV7-2, with 14 nucleotides matching TRBD2. V was clipped by 4 bases and J by 6 bases; unmatched bases: 7. The CDR3 is made up of 16 amino acids. Germline V gives CDR1 SGHTA, CDR2 FQGNSA. The CDR3 coding sequence is TGTGCCAGCAGCTCACGACTAGCGGGGGGGGCAAAGACCCAGTACTTC. It translates to CASSSRLAGGAKTQYF. The entire variable domain, with the rest obtained from reference TRBV7-2 and TRBJ2-5, is as follows: GAGVSQSPSNKVTEKGKDVELRCDPISGHTALYWYRQSLGQGLEFLIYFQGNSAPDKSGLPSDRFSAERTGGSVSTLTIQRTQQEDSAVYLCASSSRLAGGAKTQYFGPGTRLLVL.

The chain employs TRBV27 and TRBJ2-7, with TRBD2 matching over 13 bases. V lost 4 bases, J lost 2 bases, and 5 bases stayed unmatched. Germline-derived CDR1 and CDR2 are MNHEY and SMNVEV (reference sequence). The CDR3 is 16 residues long. The CDR3 reads CASSSGLAGITYEQYF. CDR3 DNA: TGTGCCAGCAGTTCGGGACTAGCGGGGATAACCTACGAGCAGTACTTC.

This clonotype appeared many times. The chain joins TRBV27 to TRBJ2-3; D is uncertain. The CDR3 has 15 amino acids. From germline, CDR1 is MNHEY and CDR2 SMNVEV (reference sequence). Trimming removed 3 bases at V and 0 bases at J, with 10 bases between. The CDR3 loop is CASSFCKSSTDTQYF. The CDR3 DNA sequence: TGTGCCAGCAGTTTCTGCAAATCTAGCACAGATACGCAGTATTTT.